This entry is about one T cell receptor beta chain. What it binds is unknown. A multiplex PCR was run with 60 Vbeta primers and 13 Jbeta primers. Source study methods: Approximately 11 million of the approximately 80 million unique TCR beta chains counted in a later analysis were shared. Assay used: immunoSEQ multiplex PCR; TCRdb lists only in-frame clones, some missing. V, J and clone size are those of that table, while D and trimming were read from the DNA. The top ten hold around 5.8% of the sample, which has about 120,000 clones, 77% seen once. The data are from a study of cytomegalovirus exposure and HLA in healthy donors. Findings of the study overall: 164 TCR beta chains were listed as cytomegalovirus-associated. Productive status was seen about 87% or about 30% of the time for most TCR beta V segments in an earlier analysis.

Germline CDR1 SGHAT, CDR2 FQDESV (reference sequence). The CDR3 covers 14 residues. Germline trimming cut 1 base from V and 7 bases from J; bases unmatched to any gene: 2. The sequenced sample was PBMCs. The chain uses TRBV11-1 and TRBJ2-2; 8 bases are a match to TRBD2. The origin of this receptor is a man younger than 30 in good health and CMV-seropositive. This chain's CDR3 is CASSLDLAGGELFF. The CDR3 DNA sequence: TGTGCCAGCAGCTTAGATCTAGCGGGCGGGGAGCTGTTTTTT. Filled out from reference TRBV11-1 and TRBJ2-2, the complete variable domain reads EAEVAQSPRYKITEKSQAVAFWCDPISGHATLYWYRQILGQGPELLVQFQDESVVDDSQLPKDRFSAERLKGVDSTLKIQPAELGDSAMYLCASSLDLAGGELFFGEGSRLTVL.